A single sample gave rise to the 11 T cell receptor beta chains below, sequenced in a study of blood T cell repertoires in COVID-19. TCRdb's table, derived via immunoSEQ multiplex PCR, lists solely in-frame clones and lacks some. The repertoire holds roughly 160,000 clones, around 84% seen once, with 1.1% in the top ten. Sequencing was carried out using peripheral blood. Receptor source: a man aged 40-50 years with acute or convalescent COVID-19.

The chain employs TRBV19 and TRBJ1-3, with TRBD1 matching over 8 bases. Germline CDR1 LNHDA, CDR2 SQIVND (reference sequence). The V gene end was trimmed by 8 bases and the J gene end by 0 bases; junction bases not matched to a gene: 3. The CDR3 contains 14 residues. CDR3 sequence: CASHTGGSGNTIYF. CDR3 nucleotide sequence: TGTGCCAGTCACACAGGGGGCTCTGGAAACACCATATATTTT.

This clone appeared a single time. V is TRBV3-1 (or the pseudogene TRBV3-2) and J is TRBJ2-5; 9 nucleotides agree with TRBD1. The germline CDR1 and CDR2 sequences are LGHDT and YNNKEL (reference sequence). The CDR3 is 15 residues long. V lost 5 bases and J lost 5; bases outside the gene matches: 9. CDR3 region: CASSTGTGRLETQYF. Written as DNA, the CDR3 is TGTGCCAGCAGCACCGGGACAGGGCGCTTGGAGACCCAGTACTTC.

CDR3 nucleotide sequence: TGTGCCAGCAGTCTACCCGGGAGCACAGATACGCAGTATTTT. It codes for CASSLPGSTDTQYF. The chain carries TRBV6-1 and TRBJ2-3; D unclear. The CDR3 loop spans 14 amino acids. With 5 bases removed from V and 0 bases from J, the gap between germline ends came to 9 bases. Germline loops: CDR1 MNHNS, CDR2 SASEGT.

This rearrangement joins TRBV29-1 to TRBJ1-4, with D possibly being TRBD1 (6 bases). Trimming shortened V by 4 bases and J by 10 bases, and 16 bases separated the two germline ends. The CDR3 has 13 amino acids. Germline CDR1 is SQVTM and CDR2 is ANQGSEA. The CDR3 nucleotides read TGCAGCGTTGCGCGGACAGTCGATGGAAAACTGTTTTTT. It encodes CSVARTVDGKLFF.

V gene TRBV15 combines with J gene TRBJ1-1; D unresolved. The germline CDR1 and CDR2 sequences are LNHNV and YYDKDF (reference sequence). The V and J ends lost 8 bases and 1 base respectively, with 11 bases between them. The CDR3 is 13 amino acids. The CDR3 DNA sequence: TGTGCCACCGCGGGGAGGGCGAACACTGAAGCTTTCTTT. Translating it yields CATAGRANTEAFF.

This sequence joins TRBV30 and TRBJ2-1, with 10 bases identical to TRBD1. From germline, CDR1 is GTSNPN and CDR2 SVGIG (reference sequence). CDR3 length equals 15 residues. V lost 2 bases and J lost 8; bases outside the gene matches: 9. Here the CDR3 reads CAWSSRDRGIYEQFF. CDR3 nucleotide sequence: TGTGCCTGGAGTTCCCGGGACAGGGGAATTTATGAGCAGTTCTTC.

The chain recombines TRBV5-5 with TRBJ1-4, with 10 bases identical to TRBD1. There are 16 residues in the CDR3. Per the germline V gene, CDR1 is SGHKS and CDR2 is YYEKEE (reference sequence). V gave up 3 bases and J gave up 5 bases; unmatched junction bases: 7. The DNA for the CDR3 is TGTGCCAGCAGCTGGGGCGACAGGGGGCGCAATGAAAAACTGTTTTTT. This codes for CASSWGDRGRNEKLFF.

This clone appeared a single time. The chain is built from TRBV19 and TRBJ2-2; 11 positions match TRBD1. Losses at the gene ends were 7 bases for V and 5 bases for J; bases not matched to a gene: 6. This CDR3 is 15 amino acids long. Germline V lookup: CDR1 LNHDA, CDR2 SQIVND (reference sequence). The CDR3 reads CASIPGQGGTGELFF. CDR3 nucleotides: TGTGCCAGTATTCCGGGACAGGGGGGAACCGGGGAGCTGTTTTTT. Drawing the rest from reference TRBV19 and TRBJ2-2, the complete variable domain is DGGITQSPKYLFRKEGQNVTLSCEQNLNHDAMYWYRQDPGQGLRLIYYSQIVNDFQKGDIAEGYSVSREKKESFPLTVTSAQKNPTAFYLCASIPGQGGTGELFFGEGSRLTVL.

The chain couples TRBV6-6 to TRBJ1-2; 11 bases fit TRBD1. The ends lost 5 bases at V and 6 bases at J; junction bases unmatched: 5. The CDR3 is 14 amino acids. Germline assignment: CDR1 MNHNY and CDR2 SVGAGI (reference sequence). CDR3 in DNA: TGTGCCAGCAGTGAGAGGGACAGGGGGGATGGCTACACCTTC. The encoded protein is CASSERDRGDGYTF.

The V gene is TRBV10-3, the J gene TRBJ1-2; D ambiguous. Per the germline V gene, CDR1 is ENHRY and CDR2 is SYGVKD. V lost 10 bases, J lost 6 bases, and 15 bases lay in between. This CDR3 has 12 amino acids. CDR3 sequence reads: CATETSWDGYTF. The CDR3 bases are TGTGCCACCGAGACAAGCTGGGATGGCTACACCTTC.

This clone was picked up a small number of times. The DNA of the CDR3 is TGTGCCAGTACCGCAACAGGGACCATCTTGGGGAGCCTGTTTTTT. This sequence encodes CASTATGTILGSLFF. The J gene is TRBJ1-4, the V gene TRBV19; TRBD1 is a possible D gene (6 bases). Germline loops: CDR1 LNHDA, CDR2 SQIVND (reference sequence). V shed 7 bases and J shed 14 bases, with 26 bases lying between them. The CDR3 is 15 residues long.